The clone carrying this TCR beta chain was detected ten times or more. Its cognate antigen is unknown. The same CDR3 is also encoded by other DNA sequences in this sample. Under the authors' procedure: Clinicopathological groups of papillary thyroid cancer showed CDR3 differences that were used to build a distant-metastasis classifier. MiXCR was used by TCRdb to re-call the PCR reads. TCRdb's processing, not the authors', yielded these V and J calls. The sample includes about 28,000 clones, over 20% of them seen just once. There were no patients who had received any treatment before thyroid surgery. This sample was taken from a study of metastatic and nonmetastatic thyroid tumors. Study as a whole: Comparison of repertoires was carried out across blood and tumor or nodule tissue from malignant and benign thyroid patients. Study-wide findings and caveats: Within blood and tumor, benign nodules reportedly had significantly lower TCR beta diversity than malignant thyroid tumors did.

This CDR3 has 13 residues. Trimming stripped 3 bases from V and 0 bases from J, with 6 bases between. The germline CDR1 and CDR2 sequences are SGDLS and YYNGEE. The source material was blood. This TCR derives from a female donor with papillary thyroid cancer or a benign thyroid nodule (not recorded which). Some clones in this sample may be carry-over from other donors' samples. The chain employs TRBV9 and TRBJ1-1; D remains ambiguous. The CDR3 reads CASSAHMNTEAFF. CDR3 nucleotides: TGTGCCAGCAGCGCCCACATGAACACTGAAGCTTTCTTT.